This T cell receptor beta chain originates from a study of metastatic and nonmetastatic thyroid tumors. Study-level information: Repertoires were compared across blood and tumor or nodule tissue from malignant and benign thyroid patients.

Thyroid surgery took place with no prior treatment in any patient. CDR1 and CDR2 from the germline V gene are LNHNV and YYDKDF (reference sequence). The V gene lost 7 bases and the J gene lost 3 bases, with 25 bases spanning the gap. This CDR3 contains 17 residues. TCRdb re-called the PCR reads through MiXCR. The table includes approximately 30,000 clones, about 16% detected once. The clonotype comes from a female donor with papillary thyroid cancer or a benign thyroid nodule (not recorded which). Some clones in this sample may be carry-over from other donors' samples. This chain connects TRBV15 to TRBJ2-7; the D gene is possibly TRBD1 (6 bases). Sequencing input: blood. CDR3 protein: CATITPESGHADYEQYF. As DNA, the CDR3 is TGTGCCACCATCACCCCAGAGTCGGGACACGCCGACTACGAGCAGTACTTC.